The 16 T cell receptor beta chains given below trace back to one sample, sequenced in a study of control samples from healthy donors and cancer patients. The method was immunoSEQ multiplex PCR; TCRdb's version includes in-frame clones alone and lacks a portion of them. This table has about 160,000 clones, approximately 90% appearing once. The specimen was blood. The source of these receptors is a man aged 30 to 39 in good health.

The gene calls are TRBV27 and TRBJ2-7; D may correspond to TRBD1 or TRBD2 (5 bases each). The V gene's germline CDR1 is MNHEY and CDR2 SMNVEV (reference sequence). The CDR3 has 13 amino acids. V was pared by 3 bases and J by 6 bases, with 12 bases between. The DNA of the CDR3 is TGTGCCAGCAGTTTTACATCAGGGACCGAGCAGTACTTC. It encodes CASSFTSGTEQYF.

This clone was observed a single time. The chain carries TRBV7-9 and TRBJ1-1, with a tentative D call TRBD1 (6 bases). Germline-derived CDR1 and CDR2 are SEHNR and FQNEAQ (reference sequence). Trimming removed 2 bases at V and 5 bases at J, with 12 bases between. CDR3 length: 14 amino acids. CDR3 in amino acids: CASSLLTGRTEAFF. DNA of the CDR3: TGTGCCAGCAGCTTATTAACAGGGAGGACTGAAGCTTTCTTT.

The rearrangement links TRBV27 to TRBJ2-7; tentative D call: TRBD2 (6 bases). Trimming removed 8 bases from V and 6 bases from J, with 17 bases in between. The germline gives CDR1 MNHEY, CDR2 SMNVEV (reference sequence). The CDR3 is 13 residues long. The CDR3 nucleotides read TGTGCCAGCCGAGGGACTTCAGCCGTCGAGCAGTACTTC. It translates to CASRGTSAVEQYF.

The rearrangement links TRBV3-1 (or the pseudogene TRBV3-2) to TRBJ1-1, with 7 bases identical to TRBD1. Germline trimming cut 2 bases from V and 3 bases from J; bases unmatched to any gene: 6. CDR3 length: 15 amino acids. Per the germline V gene, CDR1 is LGHDT and CDR2 is YNNKEL (reference sequence). The CDR3 bases are TGTGCCAGCAGCCAACGTTTAGACAGGGACACTGAAGCTTTCTTT. Amino acids: CASSQRLDRDTEAFF.

With respect to this clone: The sample holds other DNA sequences that translate to the same CDR3. V usage is TRBV18 and J usage is TRBJ2-7; TRBD1 matches 7 bases. This CDR3 spans 13 amino acids. CDR1 is KGHSH, CDR2 LQKENI, per germline. With V trimmed by 2 bases and J by 3 bases, 1 base remained unmatched. The CDR3: CASSPGTDYEQYF. For the CDR3, the DNA is TGTGCCAGCTCACCAGGGACAGACTACGAGCAGTACTTC.

V gene TRBV3-1 (or the pseudogene TRBV3-2) combines with J gene TRBJ1-1; 7 nucleotides line up with TRBD1. V trimming: 3 bases; J trimming: 4 bases; junction bases outside the gene matches: 11. This CDR3 has 16 residues. Germline values: CDR1 LGHDT, CDR2 YNNKEL (reference sequence). CDR3: CASSQATGAFGTEAFF. The DNA of the CDR3 is TGTGCCAGCAGCCAGGCTACAGGGGCTTTCGGCACTGAAGCTTTCTTT.

The table lists this clone with a few counts. The chain links TRBV7-8 to TRBJ2-3; TRBD2 might be the D (5 bases). With 1 base removed from V and 5 bases from J, the gap between germline ends came to 13 bases. The germline gives CDR1 SGHVS, CDR2 FQNEAQ. This CDR3 region has 15 residues. In nucleotides, the CDR3 is TGTGCCAGCAGCTTAGGAGCTAGCAAAATAGATACGCAGTATTTT. Protein sequence: CASSLGASKIDTQYF. Drawing the rest from reference TRBV7-8 and TRBJ2-3, the complete variable domain is GAGVSQSPRYKVAKRGQDVALRCDPISGHVSLFWYQQALGQGPEFLTYFQNEAQLDKSGLPSDRFFAERPEGSVSTLKIQRTQQEDSAVYLCASSLGASKIDTQYFGPGTRLTVL.

This clone was seen a few times. This chain uses TRBV10-3 with TRBJ1-1; possibly TRBD1 for D (5 bases). CDR3 length equals 13 residues. CDR1 ENHRY and CDR2 SYGVKD come from the germline V gene. Trimming stripped 0 bases from V and 11 bases from J, with 13 bases between. The chain's CDR3 is CAISESIQGTAFF. CDR3 sequence (DNA): TGTGCCATCAGTGAGTCGATCCAGGGCACGGCTTTCTTT.

This sequence joins TRBV3-1 (or the pseudogene TRBV3-2) and TRBJ2-2, with D tentatively TRBD1 (5 bases). V was cut by 3 bases and J by 0 bases, with 14 bases left in between. CDR1 and CDR2 (germline): LGHDT, YNNKEL (reference sequence). CDR3 length equals 17 residues. The CDR3 DNA follows: TGTGCCAGCAGCCACTACTCAAGACAGACGAACACCGGGGAGCTGTTTTTT. Translating it yields CASSHYSRQTNTGELFF.

The genes are TRBV5-4 and TRBJ2-7, with D possibly TRBD1 on 6 matching bases. V shed 4 bases and J shed 3 bases, with 11 bases lying between them. Germline-derived CDR1 and CDR2 are SGHNT and YYREEE (reference sequence). The CDR3 loop spans 13 amino acids. The DNA for the CDR3 is TGTGCCAGCAGCAAGGACAGTTTCTACGAGCAGTACTTC. Translating gives CASSKDSFYEQYF.

This clone occurred once. The chain recombines TRBV3-1 (or the pseudogene TRBV3-2) with TRBJ2-7; D uncertain. The length of the CDR3 is 10 residues. V was pared by 5 bases and J by 13 bases, with 12 bases between. Germline CDR1 reads LGHDT; CDR2 reads YNNKEL (reference sequence). CDR3 nucleotides: TGTGCCAGCAGCGGTCCTCAGCTATACTTC. Translated: CASSGPQLYF.

V usage is TRBV27 and J usage is TRBJ2-2; no firm D call. V lost 3 bases, J lost 2 bases, and 4 bases lay in between. CDR3 size: 13 residues. In germline, CDR1 is MNHEY, CDR2 SMNVEV (reference sequence). The CDR3 loop reads CASSLANTGELFF. In nucleotides, the CDR3 is TGTGCCAGCAGTTTGGCTAACACCGGGGAGCTGTTTTTT.

This clone is a singleton in its sample. This chain connects TRBV25-1 to TRBJ1-1, with D tentatively TRBD1 (6 bases). V dropped 2 bases and J dropped 1 base, with 11 bases sitting between them. This CDR3 comprises 15 residues. Per the germline V gene, CDR1 is MGHDK and CDR2 is SYGVNS. The chain's CDR3 is CASSELGQTNTEAFF. CDR3 nucleotides: TGTGCCAGCAGTGAACTCGGACAGACGAACACTGAAGCTTTCTTT.

The chain combines TRBV15 with TRBJ2-1; tentative D call: TRBD2 (6 bases). Per germline, CDR1 LNHNV and CDR2 YYDKDF (reference sequence). V lost 1 base, J lost 3 bases, and 7 bases lay in between. The CDR3 runs to 14 residues. Written as DNA, the CDR3 is TGTGCCACCAGCAGAGCGGGGGTCTACAATGAGCAGTTCTTC. It codes for CATSRAGVYNEQFF.

V is TRBV6-5 and J is TRBJ2-7, with TRBD1 matching 7 bases. Germline V lookup: CDR1 MNHEY, CDR2 SVGAGI. This CDR3 is built from 11 residues. Germline trimming cut 6 bases from V and 4 bases from J; bases unmatched to any gene: 0. The CDR3 here is CASRTGYEQYF. The CDR3 region has the DNA TGTGCCAGCAGGACAGGGTACGAGCAGTACTTC.

The V gene is TRBV6-2 or TRBV6-3, the J gene TRBJ2-2; maybe TRBD2 (6 bases). V gave up 5 bases and J gave up 3 bases, with 13 bases separating them. The CDR3 is made up of 15 amino acids. Germline CDR1 reads MNHEY; CDR2 reads SVGEGT. This chain's CDR3 is CASSNPGTHTGELFF. The CDR3 DNA reads as TGTGCCAGCAGTAACCCCGGGACTCACACCGGGGAGCTGTTTTTT.